This record concerns one T cell receptor (beta chain) sequence. With V trimmed by 0 bases and J by 8 bases, 6 bases remained unmatched. CDR1 and CDR2 (germline): SEHNR, FQNEAQ (reference sequence). The CDR3 contains 16 residues. This specimen comes from a study of CD8 T cells in Susac syndrome. With random hexamers, reverse transcription was performed on roughly 0.5 to 1 ug of RNA. TCRdb processed the immunoSEQ multiplex PCR reads anew with MiXCR; each CDR3 protein has one entry. The sample includes around 110,000 distinct CDR3 sequences, 90% to 95% seen only once; the top ten take around 0.28%. It was negative isolation that provided the CD8+ and CD4+ T cells, whereas TEMRA cells were enriched by FACS.

The rearrangement joins TRBV7-9 to TRBJ1-4; 10 bases fit TRBD1. This TCR was sampled from a human donor with Susac syndrome. The sample taken for sequencing was CD8+ T cells from PBMCs. The CDR3 DNA sequence: TGTGCCAGCAGCTTAGCGGGACAGGGGAAGGAGGAAAAACTGTTTTTT. Translation gives CASSLAGQGKEEKLFF.